These T cell receptor beta chains were read from a single sample in a study of T cell responses to AZD1222 COVID-19 vaccine. Repertoires were generated with immunoSEQ multiplex PCR, while TCRdb's copy carries only in-frame clones and drops some. Of 100,000 to 150,000 clones listed, approximately 88% are singletons. The sample consisted of peripheral blood, taken on day 0 of AZD1222 vaccination. These receptors originate from an adult in good health. Both conserved end residues are part of each CDR3. A D gene is named only where the DNA matches it firmly. Size values are once, few and many counts, or a class for expanded clones, and some rows have none.

TRBJ1-1,13,TRBV10-2,NA,NA,CASSLRDYTEAFF,TGCGCCAGCAGCCTCAGAGATTACACTGAAGCTTTCTTT
TRBJ2-7,16,TRBV6-2/TRBV6-3,NA,TRBD2,CASSAPTSGFTYEQYF,TGTGCCAGCAGTGCCCCGACTAGCGGGTTTACCTACGAGCAGTACTTC
TRBJ1-2,15,TRBV16,NA,NA,CASSQSPAELYGYTF,TGTGCCAGCAGCCAATCTCCGGCAGAACTCTATGGCTACACCTTC
TRBJ2-5,16,TRBV7-6,NA,TRBD2,CASSPGTSGEQETQYF,TGTGCCAGCAGCCCGGGGACTAGCGGGGAACAAGAGACCCAGTACTTC
TRBJ2-1,16,TRBV7-2,NA,NA,CASSLSGGYSYNEQFF,TGTGCCAGCAGCTTATCTGGCGGGTATTCCTACAATGAGCAGTTCTTC
TRBJ1-2,15,TRBV6-5,NA,TRBD1,CASSFYGQGIFGYTF,TGTGCCAGCAGTTTCTACGGACAGGGAATTTTTGGCTACACCTTC
TRBJ2-3,14,TRBV7-3,NA,TRBD2,CASGSSGSTDTQYF,TGTGCCAGCGGGTCTAGCGGGAGCACAGATACGCAGTATTTT
TRBJ1-3,15,TRBV9,NA,NA,CASSERGIGGNTIYF,TGTGCCAGCAGCGAGCGGGGGATAGGAGGAAACACCATATATTTT
TRBJ2-5,17,TRBV3-1/TRBV3-2,NA,NA,CASSLRGAVAGQETQYF,TGTGCCAGCAGCTTAAGGGGGGCCGTAGCGGGCCAAGAGACCCAGTACTTC
TRBJ2-3,16,TRBV7-2,NA,TRBD2,CASSLRTSGEIDTQYF,TGTGCCAGCAGCCTACGGACTAGCGGGGAGATAGATACGCAGTATTTT
TRBJ1-2,13,TRBV11-2,NA,NA,CASSTRLSYGYTF,TGTGCCAGCAGCACGCGACTGTCCTATGGCTACACCTTC
TRBJ2-2,15,TRBV3-1/TRBV3-2,once,TRBD1,CASSRRGQGAGELFF,TGTGCCAGCAGCCGCAGGGGACAGGGGGCCGGGGAGCTGTTTTTT
TRBJ2-5,16,TRBV4-2,NA,TRBD2,CASSQDSNAGDETQYF,TGTGCCAGCAGCCAGGATTCTAACGCGGGGGATGAGACCCAGTACTTC
TRBJ2-7,14,TRBV7-2,NA,NA,CASSFGGRFYEQYF,TGTGCCAGCAGCTTTGGGGGGCGCTTCTACGAGCAGTACTTC
TRBJ2-1,15,TRBV9,NA,TRBD2,CASSASGSTYNEQFF,TGTGCCAGCAGCGCTAGCGGGAGTACTTACAATGAGCAGTTCTTC
TRBJ1-1,14,TRBV25-1,NA,NA,CASTPAGSGNEAFF,TGTGCCAGCACTCCGGCGGGGAGTGGGAATGAAGCTTTCTTT
TRBJ2-2,16,TRBV9,NA,NA,CASSVGGSTNTGELFF,TGTGCCAGCAGCGTAGGCGGCAGCACAAACACCGGGGAGCTGTTTTTT
TRBJ2-3,14,TRBV5-1,NA,NA,CASSLAEKTDTQYF,TGCGCCAGCAGCTTGGCGGAGAAGACAGATACGCAGTATTTT
TRBJ2-2,16,TRBV7-2,NA,TRBD2,CASSLSLAGDTGELFF,TGTGCCAGCAGCCTAAGCCTAGCGGGCGACACCGGGGAGCTGTTTTTT
TRBJ2-3,15,TRBV9,NA,NA,CASSAKAGVEDTQYF,TGTGCCAGCAGCGCAAAAGCAGGGGTGGAAGATACGCAGTATTTT
TRBJ1-6,13,TRBV11-2,NA,TRBD1,CASHGQGDSPLHF,TGTGCCAGCCACGGACAGGGGGATTCACCCCTCCACTTT
TRBJ1-3,14,TRBV28,NA,TRBD1,CASGTARVGNTIYF,TGTGCCAGCGGGACAGCCCGTGTTGGAAACACCATATATTTT
TRBJ2-1,11,TRBV2,NA,TRBD2,CASRTGTTPFF,TGTGCCAGCCGAACCGGGACTACTCCCTTCTTC
TRBJ2-1,14,TRBV28,NA,NA,CASSLTPSYNEQFF,TGTGCCAGCAGTTTGACACCCTCCTACAATGAGCAGTTCTTC
TRBJ1-2,15,TRBV3-1/TRBV3-2,NA,TRBD1,CASSLGQGMGYGYTF,TGTGCCAGCAGCCTTGGACAGGGGATGGGCTATGGCTACACCTTC